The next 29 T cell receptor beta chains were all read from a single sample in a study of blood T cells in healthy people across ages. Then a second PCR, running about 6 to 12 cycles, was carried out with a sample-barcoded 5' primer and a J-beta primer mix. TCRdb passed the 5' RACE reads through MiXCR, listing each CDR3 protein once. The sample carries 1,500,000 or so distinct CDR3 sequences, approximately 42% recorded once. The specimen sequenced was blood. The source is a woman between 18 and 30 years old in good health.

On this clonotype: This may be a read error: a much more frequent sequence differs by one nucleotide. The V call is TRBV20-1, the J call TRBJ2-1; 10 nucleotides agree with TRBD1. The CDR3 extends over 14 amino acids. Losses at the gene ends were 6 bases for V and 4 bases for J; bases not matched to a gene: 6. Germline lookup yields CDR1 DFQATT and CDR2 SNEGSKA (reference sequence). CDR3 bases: TGCAGTGCCGTAGACAGGGGGCCTTACAATGAGCAGTTCTTC. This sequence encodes CSAVDRGPYNEQFF.

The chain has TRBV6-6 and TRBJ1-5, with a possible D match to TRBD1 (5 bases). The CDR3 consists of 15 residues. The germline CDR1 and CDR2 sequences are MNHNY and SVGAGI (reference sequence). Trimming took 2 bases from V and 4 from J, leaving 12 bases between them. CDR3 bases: TGTGCCAGCAGTTACGGGGGGTACGGAAATCAGCCCCAGCATTTT. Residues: CASSYGGYGNQPQHF.

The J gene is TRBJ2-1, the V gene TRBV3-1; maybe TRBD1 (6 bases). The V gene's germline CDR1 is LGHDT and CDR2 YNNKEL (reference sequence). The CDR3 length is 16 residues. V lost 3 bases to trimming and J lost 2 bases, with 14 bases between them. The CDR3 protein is CASSHLAGDAYNEQFF. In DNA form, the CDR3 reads TGTGCCAGCAGCCACTTGGCAGGGGATGCCTACAATGAGCAGTTCTTC.

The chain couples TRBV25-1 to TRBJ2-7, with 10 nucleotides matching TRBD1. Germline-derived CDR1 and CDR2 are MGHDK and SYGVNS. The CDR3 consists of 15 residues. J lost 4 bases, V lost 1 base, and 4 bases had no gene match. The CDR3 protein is CASSELRTGGYEQYF. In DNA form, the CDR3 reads TGTGCCAGCAGTGAATTGCGGACAGGGGGATACGAGCAGTACTTC.

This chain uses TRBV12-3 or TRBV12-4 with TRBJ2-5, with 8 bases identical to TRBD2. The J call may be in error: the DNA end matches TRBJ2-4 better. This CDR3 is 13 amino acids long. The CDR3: CASRGAGVNIQYF. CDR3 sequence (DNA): TGTGCCAGCAGAGGAGCGGGAGTCAACATTCAGTACTTC.

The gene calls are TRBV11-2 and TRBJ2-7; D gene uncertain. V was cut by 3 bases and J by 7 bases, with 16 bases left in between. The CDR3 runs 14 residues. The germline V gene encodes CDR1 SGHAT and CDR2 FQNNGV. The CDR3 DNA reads TGTGCCAGCAGCTTGCAGCACTCAGTGGTTGAGCAGTACTTC. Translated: CASSLQHSVVEQYF.

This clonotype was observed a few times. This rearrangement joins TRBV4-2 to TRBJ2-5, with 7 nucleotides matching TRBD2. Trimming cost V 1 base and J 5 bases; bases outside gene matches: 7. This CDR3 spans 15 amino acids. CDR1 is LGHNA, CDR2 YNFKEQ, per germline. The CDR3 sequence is CASSQVVGRSETQYF. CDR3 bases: TGTGCCAGCAGCCAAGTTGTCGGGAGGTCGGAGACCCAGTACTTC.

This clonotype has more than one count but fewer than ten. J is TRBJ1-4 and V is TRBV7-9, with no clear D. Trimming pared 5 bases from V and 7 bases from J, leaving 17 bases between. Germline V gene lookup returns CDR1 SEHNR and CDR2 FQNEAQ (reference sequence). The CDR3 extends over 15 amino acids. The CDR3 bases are TGTGCCAGCAGCATGCGCATAGGAAAGCGTGAAAAACTGTTTTTT. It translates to CASSMRIGKREKLFF.

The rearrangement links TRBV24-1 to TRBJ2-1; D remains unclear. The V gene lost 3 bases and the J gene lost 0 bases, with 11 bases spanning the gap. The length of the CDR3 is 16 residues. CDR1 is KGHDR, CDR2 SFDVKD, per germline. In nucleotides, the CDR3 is TGTGCCACCAGTGATCCTTCTGTAACCTCCTACAATGAGCAGTTCTTC. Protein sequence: CATSDPSVTSYNEQFF.

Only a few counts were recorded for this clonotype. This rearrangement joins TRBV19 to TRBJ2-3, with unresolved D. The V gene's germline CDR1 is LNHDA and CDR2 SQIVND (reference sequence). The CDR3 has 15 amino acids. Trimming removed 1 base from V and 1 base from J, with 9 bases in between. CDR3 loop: CASSIGDSRTDTQYF. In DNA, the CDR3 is TGTGCCAGTAGTATAGGAGATAGTCGCACAGATACGCAGTATTTT.

CDR3 DNA sequence: TGTGCCAGCAGTGAATATACGGCGAATCAGCCCCAGCATTTT. Amino acid sequence: CASSEYTANQPQHF. The chain joins TRBV25-1 to TRBJ1-5; D ambiguous. V was cut by 0 bases and J by 4 bases, with 7 bases left in between. The CDR3 sequence is 14 residues long. CDR1 and CDR2 from the germline V gene are MGHDK and SYGVNS. Variable domain in full (rest from reference TRBV25-1 and TRBJ1-5): EADIYQTPRYLVIGTGKKITLECSQTMGHDKMYWYQQDPGMELHLIHYSYGVNSTEKGDLSSESTVSRIRTEHFPLTLESARPSHTSQYLCASSEYTANQPQHFGDGTRLSIL.

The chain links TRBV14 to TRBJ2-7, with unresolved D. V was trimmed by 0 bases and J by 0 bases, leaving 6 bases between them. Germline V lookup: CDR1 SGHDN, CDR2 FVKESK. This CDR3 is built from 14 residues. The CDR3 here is CASSQDQASYEQYF. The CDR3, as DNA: TGTGCCAGCAGCCAAGATCAGGCCTCCTACGAGCAGTACTTC.

CDR3 region: CASSQVARTRTDTQYF. CDR3 bases: TGCGCCAGCAGCCAAGTGGCACGGACCCGGACGGATACGCAGTATTTT. V usage is TRBV4-1 and J usage is TRBJ2-3; D call uncertain. The V end lost 1 base, the J end lost 6 bases, and 17 bases lay between the germline ends. The CDR3 spans 16 residues. Germline V gives CDR1 MGHRA, CDR2 YSYEKL.

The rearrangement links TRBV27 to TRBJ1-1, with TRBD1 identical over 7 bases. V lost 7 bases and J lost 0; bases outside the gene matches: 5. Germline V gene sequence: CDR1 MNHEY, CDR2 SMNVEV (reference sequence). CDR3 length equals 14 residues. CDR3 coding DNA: TGTGCCAGCAACTACAGGGGCGTGAACACTGAAGCTTTCTTT. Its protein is CASNYRGVNTEAFF.

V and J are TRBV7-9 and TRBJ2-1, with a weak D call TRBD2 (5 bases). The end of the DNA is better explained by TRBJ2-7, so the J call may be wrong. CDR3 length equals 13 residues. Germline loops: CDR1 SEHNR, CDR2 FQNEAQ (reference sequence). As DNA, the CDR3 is TGTGCCAGCAGCTTAGTAGCGCGCAATGAGCAGTACTTC. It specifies CASSLVARNEQYF.

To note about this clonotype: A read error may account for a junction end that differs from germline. CDR3 bases: TGCAGTGCTAGGAGAGGCAGTCCTCGGGATAAGCAGTATTTT. Amino acids: CSARRGSPRDKQYF. The gene calls are TRBV20-1 and TRBJ2-3, with D perhaps TRBD2 (5 bases). The CDR3 runs to 14 residues. CDR1 DFQATT and CDR2 SNEGSKA come from the germline V gene (reference sequence).

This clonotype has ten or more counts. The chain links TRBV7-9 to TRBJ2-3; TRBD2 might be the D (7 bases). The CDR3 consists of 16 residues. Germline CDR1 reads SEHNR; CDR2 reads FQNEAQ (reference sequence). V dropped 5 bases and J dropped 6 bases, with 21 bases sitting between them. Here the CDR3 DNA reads TGTGCCAGCAGCCCGGGGGGATGGACAGTACTGGATACGCAGTATTTT. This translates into CASSPGGWTVLDTQYF.

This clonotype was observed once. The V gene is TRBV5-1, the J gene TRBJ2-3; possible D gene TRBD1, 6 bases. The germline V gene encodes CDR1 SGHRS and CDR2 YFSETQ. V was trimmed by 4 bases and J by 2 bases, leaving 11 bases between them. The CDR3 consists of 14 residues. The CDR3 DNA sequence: TGCGCCAGCAGCCGGGACACGAACACAGATACGCAGTATTTT. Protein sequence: CASSRDTNTDTQYF.

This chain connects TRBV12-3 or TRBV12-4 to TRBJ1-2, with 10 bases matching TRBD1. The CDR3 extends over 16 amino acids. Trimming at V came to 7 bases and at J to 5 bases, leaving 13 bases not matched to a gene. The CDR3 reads CASTRGVDRGRYGYTF. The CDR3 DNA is TGTGCCAGCACCCGGGGGGTGGACAGGGGGAGGTATGGCTACACCTTC.

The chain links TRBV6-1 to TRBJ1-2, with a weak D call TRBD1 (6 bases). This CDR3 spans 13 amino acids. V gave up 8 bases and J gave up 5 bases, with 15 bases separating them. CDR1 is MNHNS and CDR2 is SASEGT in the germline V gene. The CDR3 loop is CASVPGVQYGYTF. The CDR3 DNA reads TGTGCCAGCGTCCCAGGGGTGCAATATGGCTACACCTTC.

The CDR3 DNA is TGTGCCAGCAGTTTAAGGGGGGTAGGACTAGCGGGAGTAGGGACCTACGAGCAGTACTTC. It specifies CASSLRGVGLAGVGTYEQYF. The V call is TRBV28, the J call TRBJ2-7; 13 nucleotides agree with TRBD2. The CDR3 contains 20 residues. J lost 2 bases, V lost 2 bases, and 15 bases had no gene match. From germline, CDR1 is MDHEN and CDR2 SYDVKM.

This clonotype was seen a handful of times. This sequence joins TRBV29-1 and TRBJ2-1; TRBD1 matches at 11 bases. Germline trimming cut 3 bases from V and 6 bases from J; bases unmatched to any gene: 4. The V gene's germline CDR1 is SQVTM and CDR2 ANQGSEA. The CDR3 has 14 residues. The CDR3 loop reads CSVDGTGGGNEQFF. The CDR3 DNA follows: TGCAGCGTTGACGGGACAGGGGGTGGCAATGAGCAGTTCTTC.

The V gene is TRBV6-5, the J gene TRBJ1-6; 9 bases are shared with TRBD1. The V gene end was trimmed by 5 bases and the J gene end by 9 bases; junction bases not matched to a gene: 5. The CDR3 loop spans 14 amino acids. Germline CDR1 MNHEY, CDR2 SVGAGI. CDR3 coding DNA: TGTGCCAGCAGTATGGGACAGGGTCCTTCACCCCTCCACTTT. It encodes CASSMGQGPSPLHF.

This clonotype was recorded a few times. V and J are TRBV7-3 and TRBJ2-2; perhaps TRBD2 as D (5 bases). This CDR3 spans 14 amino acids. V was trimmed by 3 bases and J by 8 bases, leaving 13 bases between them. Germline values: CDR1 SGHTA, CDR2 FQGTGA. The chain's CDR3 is CASSLGVRGGELFF. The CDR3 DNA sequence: TGTGCCAGCAGCTTGGGTGTTCGGGGAGGGGAGCTGTTTTTT. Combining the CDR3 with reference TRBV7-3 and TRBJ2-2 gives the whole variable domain GAGVSQTPSNKVTEKGKYVELRCDPISGHTALYWYRQSLGQGPEFLIYFQGTGAADDSGLPNDRFFAVRPEGSVSTLKIQRTERGDSAVYLCASSLGVRGGELFFGEGSRLTVL.

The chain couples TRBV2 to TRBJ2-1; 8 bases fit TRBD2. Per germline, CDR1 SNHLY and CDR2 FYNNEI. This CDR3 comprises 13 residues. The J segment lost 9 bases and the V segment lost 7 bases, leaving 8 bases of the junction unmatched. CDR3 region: CASTREGLSEQFF. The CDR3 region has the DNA TGTGCCAGCACCCGGGAGGGCCTTAGTGAGCAGTTCTTC.

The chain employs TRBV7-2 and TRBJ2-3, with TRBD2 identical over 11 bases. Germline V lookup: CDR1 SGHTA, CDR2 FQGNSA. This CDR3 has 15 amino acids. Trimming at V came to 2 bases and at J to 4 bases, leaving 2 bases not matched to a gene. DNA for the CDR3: TGTGCCAGCAGCTTAAATAGCGGGAGGGCAGATACGCAGTATTTT. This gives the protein CASSLNSGRADTQYF.

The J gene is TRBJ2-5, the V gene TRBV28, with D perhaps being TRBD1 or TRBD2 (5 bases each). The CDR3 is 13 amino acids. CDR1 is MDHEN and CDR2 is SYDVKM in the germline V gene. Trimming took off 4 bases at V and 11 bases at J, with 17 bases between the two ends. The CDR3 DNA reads TGTGCCAGCAGTTCCTCAGGGTCATGGGAGCAGTACTTC. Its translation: CASSSSGSWEQYF.

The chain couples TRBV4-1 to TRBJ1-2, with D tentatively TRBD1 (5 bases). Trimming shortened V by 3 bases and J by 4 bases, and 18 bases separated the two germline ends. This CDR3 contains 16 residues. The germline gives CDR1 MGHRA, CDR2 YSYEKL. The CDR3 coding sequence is TGCGCCAGCAGCCATCTACTGGGGCCCCAGTTCTATGGCTACACCTTC. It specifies CASSHLLGPQFYGYTF.

The CDR3 DNA reads as TGCAGTGCCCCCGGGTGGGCAGGGGGAAGCTACAATGAGCAGTTCTTC. Translation gives CSAPGWAGGSYNEQFF. This chain uses TRBV20-1 with TRBJ2-1; TRBD1 matches at 7 bases. The V and J ends lost 6 bases and 3 bases, in that order; junction bases with no gene match: 14. CDR3 length: 16 residues. CDR1 DFQATT and CDR2 SNEGSKA come from the germline V gene (reference sequence).